This T cell receptor (beta chain) was sequenced for a study of identical twins. TCRdb ran MiXCR on the 5' RACE reads and lists one entry per CDR3 protein. The data hold approximately 500,000 distinct CDR3 sequences, with 20% to 30% observed a single time. Germline V gene data show CDR1 as MNHEY and CDR2 as SVGEGT. V gave up 6 bases and J gave up 10 bases, with 20 bases separating them. The CDR3 is made up of 14 amino acids. This same sample was also part of a study on T cells expressing NK-cell markers. Per that paper: With respect to HCMV, most of the eight sequenced donors were seropositive, and one was seronegative.

Sequences were obtained from CD4+ T cells sorted from blood. V usage is TRBV6-2 or TRBV6-3 and J usage is TRBJ2-3; D is perhaps TRBD1 or TRBD2 (6 bases each). The receptor was isolated from a woman aged 18-30 years in good health. The CDR3 nucleotides read TGTGCCAGCAGGTGGGGGGCGGCGCCCCCTGCGCAGTATTTT. Translation: CASRWGAAPPAQYF.